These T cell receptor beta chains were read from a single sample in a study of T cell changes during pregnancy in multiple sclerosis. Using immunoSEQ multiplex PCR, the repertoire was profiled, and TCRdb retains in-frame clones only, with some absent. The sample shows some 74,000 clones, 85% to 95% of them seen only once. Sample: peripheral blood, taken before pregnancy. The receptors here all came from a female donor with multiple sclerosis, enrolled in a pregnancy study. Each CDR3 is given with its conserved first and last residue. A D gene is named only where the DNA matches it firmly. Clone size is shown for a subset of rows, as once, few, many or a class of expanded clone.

cdr3_nt: TGCGCCAGCAGCCAAAGCAGGGGGATGGTCTCCTACGAGCAGTACTTC
cdr3_aa: CASSQSRGMVSYEQYF
cdr3_length: 16
clone_size: .
d_call: TRBD1
j_call: TRBJ2-7
v_call: TRBV4-3

cdr3_nt: TGTGCCAGCAGCTTAGGGGCGGGCTCTGGAAACACCATATATTTT
cdr3_aa: CASSLGAGSGNTIYF
cdr3_length: 15
clone_size: .
d_call: .
j_call: TRBJ1-3
v_call: TRBV7-2

cdr3_nt: TGTGCCAGCAGCTTGTTCAGGGGGCGGACCGGGGAGCTGTTTTTT
cdr3_aa: CASSLFRGRTGELFF
cdr3_length: 15
clone_size: .
d_call: TRBD1
j_call: TRBJ2-2
v_call: TRBV5-4

cdr3_nt: TGTGCCACCAGCAAATCTCTCTACAATGAGCAGTTCTTC
cdr3_aa: CATSKSLYNEQFF
cdr3_length: 13
clone_size: .
d_call: .
j_call: TRBJ2-1
v_call: TRBV15

cdr3_nt: TGTGCCAGCAGTCCCGCGCGCGGCACAGATACGCAGTATTTT
cdr3_aa: CASSPARGTDTQYF
cdr3_length: 14
clone_size: .
d_call: .
j_call: TRBJ2-3
v_call: TRBV28

cdr3_nt: TGCGCCAGCAGCGTCGGGAGAACGAACTACGAGCAGTACTTC
cdr3_aa: CASSVGRTNYEQYF
cdr3_length: 14
clone_size: .
d_call: .
j_call: TRBJ2-7
v_call: TRBV4-3

cdr3_nt: TGTGCCAGCAGCAGGGGCAGGGGGAATAACTATGGCTACACCTTC
cdr3_aa: CASSRGRGNNYGYTF
cdr3_length: 15
clone_size: .
d_call: TRBD1
j_call: TRBJ1-2
v_call: TRBV5-8

cdr3_nt: TGCGCCAGCAGCCAAAGCGGACAGCCTAACTATGGCTACACCTTC
cdr3_aa: CASSQSGQPNYGYTF
cdr3_length: 15
clone_size: .
d_call: .
j_call: TRBJ1-2
v_call: TRBV4-3

cdr3_nt: TGTGCCAGCAGTTCGCGGGGGCCCGCTAACTATGGCTACACCTTC
cdr3_aa: CASSSRGPANYGYTF
cdr3_length: 15
clone_size: .
d_call: .
j_call: TRBJ1-2
v_call: TRBV27

cdr3_nt: TGCGCCAGCAGGGGGACAGGGAGTGAAAAACTGTTTTTT
cdr3_aa: CASRGTGSEKLFF
cdr3_length: 13
clone_size: .
d_call: TRBD1
j_call: TRBJ1-4
v_call: TRBV10-2

cdr3_nt: TGTGCCAGCAGCTCCGGACAGGGGATGGGTGAAAAACTGTTTTTT
cdr3_aa: CASSSGQGMGEKLFF
cdr3_length: 15
clone_size: .
d_call: TRBD1
j_call: TRBJ1-4
v_call: TRBV7-2

cdr3_nt: TGTGCCATCAGTGAGTCGACGGGAGCTGGGCGCGAGCAGTACTTC
cdr3_aa: CAISESTGAGREQYF
cdr3_length: 15
clone_size: .
d_call: .
j_call: TRBJ2-7
v_call: TRBV10-3

cdr3_nt: TGTGCCAGCAGTTCAGGGGATAGGGCTGAAAAACTGTTTTTT
cdr3_aa: CASSSGDRAEKLFF
cdr3_length: 14
clone_size: .
d_call: .
j_call: TRBJ1-4
v_call: TRBV6-5

cdr3_nt: TGCGCCAGCAGCCAAGCGCCGAGCTCCTACAATGAGCAGTTCTTC
cdr3_aa: CASSQAPSSYNEQFF
cdr3_length: 15
clone_size: .
d_call: .
j_call: TRBJ2-1
v_call: TRBV4-3

cdr3_nt: TGTGCCACCAGCAGAGATCGGGGGAGCAACAATGAGCAGTTCTTC
cdr3_aa: CATSRDRGSNNEQFF
cdr3_length: 15
clone_size: .
d_call: .
j_call: TRBJ2-1
v_call: TRBV15

cdr3_nt: TGTGCCAGCAACCGGGGAGGGCCCTCCAATGAGCAGTTCTTC
cdr3_aa: CASNRGGPSNEQFF
cdr3_length: 14
clone_size: .
d_call: TRBD2
j_call: TRBJ2-1
v_call: TRBV2

cdr3_nt: TGTGCCTGGAGGCTACCGGGACAGGGGTTAGGCTACACCTTC
cdr3_aa: CAWRLPGQGLGYTF
cdr3_length: 14
clone_size: .
d_call: TRBD1
j_call: TRBJ1-2
v_call: TRBV30

cdr3_nt: TGTGCCATCAGTCTAGGCAATGAGCAGTTCTTC
cdr3_aa: CAISLGNEQFF
cdr3_length: 11
clone_size: .
d_call: .
j_call: TRBJ2-1
v_call: TRBV10-3

cdr3_nt: TGTGCCAGCAGTTTACAGGGGGTTGGAGAGACCCAGTACTTC
cdr3_aa: CASSLQGVGETQYF
cdr3_length: 14
clone_size: once
d_call: TRBD1
j_call: TRBJ2-5
v_call: TRBV27

cdr3_nt: TGTGCCAGCAACGACAGAGATCATGAGCAGTTCTTC
cdr3_aa: CASNDRDHEQFF
cdr3_length: 12
clone_size: .
d_call: .
j_call: TRBJ2-1
v_call: TRBV6-5

cdr3_nt: TGTGCCTGGACCTACGGCACAGATACGCAGTATTTT
cdr3_aa: CAWTYGTDTQYF
cdr3_length: 12
clone_size: .
d_call: .
j_call: TRBJ2-3
v_call: TRBV30

cdr3_nt: TGTGCCAGCTCACCTTCCAGCGGGGTTTACAATGAGCAGTTCTTC
cdr3_aa: CASSPSSGVYNEQFF
cdr3_length: 15
clone_size: .
d_call: TRBD2
j_call: TRBJ2-1
v_call: TRBV18

cdr3_nt: TGTGCCAGCAGCACAGAACGAGTTAAAATGGACTACCCCGGACCAAGAATTAGCGAGCAGTACTTC
cdr3_aa: CASSTERVKMDYPGPRISEQYF
cdr3_length: 22
clone_size: .
d_call: .
j_call: TRBJ2-7
v_call: TRBV21-1

cdr3_nt: TGCGCCAGCAGCCAAAGAGATCGGACAGGGACAGATACGCAGTATTTT
cdr3_aa: CASSQRDRTGTDTQYF
cdr3_length: 16
clone_size: .
d_call: TRBD1
j_call: TRBJ2-3
v_call: TRBV4-1

cdr3_nt: TGTGCCAGCAGGAGGACAGGACAGTACGAGCAGTACTTC
cdr3_aa: CASRRTGQYEQYF
cdr3_length: 13
clone_size: .
d_call: TRBD1
j_call: TRBJ2-7
v_call: TRBV2

cdr3_nt: TGTGCCAGCAGCGTAGGACTAGCCGTCAATGAGCAGTTCTTC
cdr3_aa: CASSVGLAVNEQFF
cdr3_length: 14
clone_size: .
d_call: TRBD2
j_call: TRBJ2-1
v_call: TRBV9

cdr3_nt: TGTGCCAGCAGTCTTCCTCCAGGGGCTCGTGGCTACACCTTC
cdr3_aa: CASSLPPGARGYTF
cdr3_length: 14
clone_size: .
d_call: .
j_call: TRBJ1-2
v_call: TRBV28

cdr3_nt: TGTGCCAGTAGTAGGCGTCTAGCGGGAAGTGAGCAGTTCTTC
cdr3_aa: CASSRRLAGSEQFF
cdr3_length: 14
clone_size: .
d_call: TRBD2
j_call: TRBJ2-1
v_call: TRBV19

cdr3_nt: TGTGCCAGTAATTGGCTAGCGGGAGGCGGCGGGGAGCTGTTTTTT
cdr3_aa: CASNWLAGGGGELFF
cdr3_length: 15
clone_size: .
d_call: TRBD2
j_call: TRBJ2-2
v_call: TRBV19

cdr3_nt: TGTGCCAGCAGTCATCTAGGGGGAGCTTCTGGAAACACCATATATTTT
cdr3_aa: CASSHLGGASGNTIYF
cdr3_length: 16
clone_size: .
d_call: .
j_call: TRBJ1-3
v_call: TRBV7-6

cdr3_nt: TGTGCCAGCAGTGATCAGTATAGCAATCAGCCCCAGCATTTT
cdr3_aa: CASSDQYSNQPQHF
cdr3_length: 14
clone_size: .
d_call: .
j_call: TRBJ1-5
v_call: TRBV6-1

cdr3_nt: TGTGCCAGCAGTAGGGGGCCCGTCAAGGGCTACACCTTC
cdr3_aa: CASSRGPVKGYTF
cdr3_length: 13
clone_size: .
d_call: TRBD1
j_call: TRBJ1-2
v_call: TRBV27

cdr3_nt: TGTGCCAGCAGGGGGACTAGCGAAGATACGCAGTATTTT
cdr3_aa: CASRGTSEDTQYF
cdr3_length: 13
clone_size: .
d_call: TRBD2
j_call: TRBJ2-3
v_call: TRBV5-8

cdr3_nt: TGTGCCAGCAGTGGGGACAGGGGTGGTTACACCTTC
cdr3_aa: CASSGDRGGYTF
cdr3_length: 12
clone_size: .
d_call: TRBD1
j_call: TRBJ1-2
v_call: TRBV25-1

cdr3_nt: TGCGCCAGCAGCTCTACTCCTACTAGCGGATCCTACAATGAGCAGTTCTTC
cdr3_aa: CASSSTPTSGSYNEQFF
cdr3_length: 17
clone_size: .
d_call: TRBD2
j_call: TRBJ2-1
v_call: TRBV5-1

cdr3_nt: TGTGCCAGCAGCGTAGGATGGGGCTCTAACTATGGCTACACCTTC
cdr3_aa: CASSVGWGSNYGYTF
cdr3_length: 15
clone_size: .
d_call: .
j_call: TRBJ1-2
v_call: TRBV9

cdr3_nt: TGTGCCTGGAGTGCCGGGACTGCTCAGCCCCAGCATTTT
cdr3_aa: CAWSAGTAQPQHF
cdr3_length: 13
clone_size: .
d_call: .
j_call: TRBJ1-5
v_call: TRBV30

cdr3_nt: TGTGCCAGTCTTAGGGGGCCGATAGGCACAGATACGCAGTATTTT
cdr3_aa: CASLRGPIGTDTQYF
cdr3_length: 15
clone_size: .
d_call: TRBD1
j_call: TRBJ2-3
v_call: TRBV28

cdr3_nt: TGTGCCAGCAGCTTGATGGGACAGTTTAATGAAAAACTGTTTTTT
cdr3_aa: CASSLMGQFNEKLFF
cdr3_length: 15
clone_size: .
d_call: TRBD1
j_call: TRBJ1-4
v_call: TRBV5-8

cdr3_nt: TGTGCCAGCAGCCCATGGCAGGGAGGCACCGGGGAGCTGTTTTTT
cdr3_aa: CASSPWQGGTGELFF
cdr3_length: 15
clone_size: .
d_call: .
j_call: TRBJ2-2
v_call: TRBV7-3

cdr3_nt: TGTGCCAGCAGTTTATCAGGGGGCAACGCTGAAGCTTTCTTT
cdr3_aa: CASSLSGGNAEAFF
cdr3_length: 14
clone_size: .
d_call: TRBD1
j_call: TRBJ1-1
v_call: TRBV28

cdr3_nt: TGTGCCAGTAGTATAGAGGGACTACAGCCCTTATTCTTC
cdr3_aa: CASSIEGLQPLFF
cdr3_length: 13
clone_size: .
d_call: TRBD2
j_call: TRBJ2-4
v_call: TRBV19

cdr3_nt: TGTGCCAGCAGCCCCGGGACAGGGAACTACAATGAGCAGTTCTTC
cdr3_aa: CASSPGTGNYNEQFF
cdr3_length: 15
clone_size: .
d_call: TRBD1
j_call: TRBJ2-1
v_call: TRBV7-3

cdr3_nt: TGTGCCAGCTCACCAGGCGGGGGCTACAATGAGCAGTTCTTC
cdr3_aa: CASSPGGGYNEQFF
cdr3_length: 14
clone_size: .
d_call: TRBD2
j_call: TRBJ2-1
v_call: TRBV18

cdr3_nt: TGCGCCAGCAGCTCATGGGGTAGCGGGAGGGTACAGGATACGCAGTATTTT
cdr3_aa: CASSSWGSGRVQDTQYF
cdr3_length: 17
clone_size: .
d_call: TRBD2
j_call: TRBJ2-3
v_call: TRBV5-1

cdr3_nt: TGTGCCAGCAGCGTAGAATCCGGGACAGGGGGCCAAGAGACCCAGTACTTC
cdr3_aa: CASSVESGTGGQETQYF
cdr3_length: 17
clone_size: .
d_call: TRBD1
j_call: TRBJ2-5
v_call: TRBV9

cdr3_nt: TGTGCCAGCAGTGAATGGTTAGTAGCGGGGAAAAACATTCAGTACTTC
cdr3_aa: CASSEWLVAGKNIQYF
cdr3_length: 16
clone_size: .
d_call: TRBD2
j_call: TRBJ2-4
v_call: TRBV6-1

cdr3_nt: TGCGCCAGCAGCAGTACAGGGTTCGGGAATGAGCAGTTCTTC
cdr3_aa: CASSSTGFGNEQFF
cdr3_length: 14
clone_size: .
d_call: .
j_call: TRBJ2-1
v_call: TRBV5-1

cdr3_nt: TGTGCCAGCAGTCCTAACGGACAGGCATCCTATGGCTACACCTTC
cdr3_aa: CASSPNGQASYGYTF
cdr3_length: 15
clone_size: .
d_call: TRBD1
j_call: TRBJ1-2
v_call: TRBV28

cdr3_nt: TGTGCCACAGGACTAGCGGGCTTCACAGATACGCAGTATTTT
cdr3_aa: CATGLAGFTDTQYF
cdr3_length: 14
clone_size: .
d_call: TRBD2
j_call: TRBJ2-3
v_call: TRBV10-3

cdr3_nt: TGCAGTGCTAGAGGACAGCTCGAGCAGTACTTC
cdr3_aa: CSARGQLEQYF
cdr3_length: 11
clone_size: .
d_call: .
j_call: TRBJ2-7
v_call: TRBV20-1

cdr3_nt: TGTGCCAGCAGTTACTCAGGGGGCGGGTCCGAGCAGTACTTC
cdr3_aa: CASSYSGGGSEQYF
cdr3_length: 14
clone_size: .
d_call: TRBD1
j_call: TRBJ2-7
v_call: TRBV6-5

cdr3_nt: TGTGCCAGCAGATTGGCTAGTGCAGATACGCAGTATTTT
cdr3_aa: CASRLASADTQYF
cdr3_length: 13
clone_size: .
d_call: .
j_call: TRBJ2-3
v_call: TRBV11-2

cdr3_nt: TGTGCCAGCAGTTACTCGGGACAGGGAACCTACGAGCAGTACTTC
cdr3_aa: CASSYSGQGTYEQYF
cdr3_length: 15
clone_size: .
d_call: TRBD1
j_call: TRBJ2-7
v_call: TRBV6-5

cdr3_nt: TGTGCCAGCAGCTTAGTAACGGCGGGAGGGCACGAGCAGTACTTC
cdr3_aa: CASSLVTAGGHEQYF
cdr3_length: 15
clone_size: .
d_call: TRBD2
j_call: TRBJ2-7
v_call: TRBV7-2

cdr3_nt: TGTGCCAGTAGTCCTAGCGGGAGCAACACAGATACGCAGTATTTT
cdr3_aa: CASSPSGSNTDTQYF
cdr3_length: 15
clone_size: .
d_call: TRBD2
j_call: TRBJ2-3
v_call: TRBV19

cdr3_nt: TGTGCCAGCAGTTTTACAGTTAACACTGAAGCTTTCTTT
cdr3_aa: CASSFTVNTEAFF
cdr3_length: 13
clone_size: .
d_call: .
j_call: TRBJ1-1
v_call: TRBV27

cdr3_nt: TGTGCCAGCAGCCCCGGGGACCGGACTAAAAATCTCCTTCTCTACGAGCAGTACTTC
cdr3_aa: CASSPGDRTKNLLLYEQYF
cdr3_length: 19
clone_size: .
d_call: .
j_call: TRBJ2-7
v_call: TRBV4-2

cdr3_nt: TGTGCCAGCAGTTTCGGAGGGGAGGCTTATGGCTACACCTTC
cdr3_aa: CASSFGGEAYGYTF
cdr3_length: 14
clone_size: .
d_call: .
j_call: TRBJ1-2
v_call: TRBV28

cdr3_nt: TGTGCCAGCAGCCAAGAGGGTCCGGGAGAAAGAAACGAGCAGTACTTC
cdr3_aa: CASSQEGPGERNEQYF
cdr3_length: 16
clone_size: .
d_call: .
j_call: TRBJ2-7
v_call: TRBV4-2